This TCR beta chain derives from a study of T cells in women clearing cervical HPV infection. The study's findings and limits: Unknown T-cell numbers per sample may underlie the richness differences. Cases carried less TRBV6-7 than controls: 0.11% versus 0.16%.

The CDR3 spans 16 residues. Germline V CDR1 and CDR2: SNHLY, FYNNEI. Some clones are missing from TCRdb's copy, which holds only in-frame ones; the method was immunoSEQ multiplex PCR. Found here are about 46,000 clones; the top ten clones hold about 40%. In the case of this clone: The target antigen is unknown. One end of the junction fails to match germline, which may point to a read error. The read terminates 3 residues ahead of where the CDR3 ends, so the germline J gene completes it. This sample also contains other DNA sequences that code for the same CDR3.

The chain employs TRBV2 and TRBJ1-3; tentative D call: TRBD1 (5 bases). The sequenced sample consisted of blood buffy coat. This receptor was taken from a woman aged 18 to 75 with a cervical HPV16 infection that either progressed to CIN3+ or cleared (not recorded which). CDR3 bases read: TGTGCCAGCAGTGAAGTTAAGGGGATCTCTGGAAACACA. It is translated as CASSEVKGISGNT. The CDR3 in full is CASSEVKGISGNTIYF.